Listed below are T cell receptor beta chains from one sample, sequenced in a study of graft-versus-host responses after intestinal transplantation. Profiled with immunoSEQ multiplex PCR; TCRdb holds only in-frame clones, not every one. Here the sample spans approximately 28,000 clones, 87% being singletons. Sequenced here: PBMCs, sampled around 480 days after intestinal transplantation. The receptors derive from a human patient who received an intestinal transplant, so some T cells may come from the graft donor. Each CDR3 is given with its conserved first and last residue. D genes are given only for firm matches. Clone size, where shown, is once, few, many, or a class for clones that have expanded.

TRBV4-1	16	NA	TRBJ1-1	NA	CASSQDRAGENTEAFF	TGCGCCAGCAGCCAAGATAGGGCAGGGGAAAACACTGAAGCTTTCTTT
TRBV30	20	NA	TRBJ1-1	NA	CAWSVQRGVVSNTLNSEAFF	TGTGCCTGGAGTGTACAGAGGGGAGTAGTGTCCAATACATTGAACAGTGAAGCTTTCTTT
TRBV5-4	18	NA	TRBJ2-2	TRBD2	CASSSGTSGGLNTGELFF	TGTGCCAGCAGCTCCGGGACTAGCGGGGGTCTGAACACCGGGGAGCTGTTTTTT
TRBV9	17	NA	TRBJ2-1	NA	CASSVATSCLSYNEQFF	TGTGCCAGCAGCGTAGCTACTAGTTGTTTATCCTACAATGAGCAGTTCTTC
TRBV30	13	NA	TRBJ2-7	TRBD1	CAWDRGPTYEQYF	TGTGCCTGGGACAGGGGGCCCACCTACGAGCAGTACTTC
TRBV6-1	14	NA	TRBJ1-5	NA	CASSARDSNQPQHF	TGTGCCAGCAGTGCAAGGGACAGCAATCAGCCCCAGCATTTT
TRBV30	12	NA	TRBJ1-1	NA	CAWSVTNTEAFF	TGTGCCTGGAGTGTGACGAACACTGAAGCTTTCTTT
TRBV10-3	15	NA	TRBJ2-7	NA	CASSYSADGGLEQYF	TGTGCCAGCAGTTACTCGGCAGATGGGGGCCTCGAGCAGTACTTC
TRBV28	14	NA	TRBJ2-2	TRBD1	CASGDRESTGELFF	TGTGCCAGCGGGGACAGGGAAAGCACCGGGGAGCTGTTTTTT
TRBV15	14	once	TRBJ2-7	NA	CATSGDIGGYEQYF	TGTGCCACCAGCGGTGACATCGGAGGGTACGAGCAGTACTTC
TRBV30	14	NA	TRBJ1-1	NA	CAWSVRQGKTEAFF	TGTGCCTGGAGTGTCCGGCAGGGGAAAACTGAAGCTTTCTTT
TRBV6-4	19	NA	TRBJ1-5	TRBD1	CASSDCRDREFDSNQPQHF	TGTGCCAGCAGTGACTGCCGGGACAGGGAGTTTGATAGCAATCAGCCCCAGCATTTT
TRBV6-5	14	NA	TRBJ2-7	TRBD1	CASSYSDRVYEQYF	TGTGCCAGCAGTTACTCTGACAGGGTGTACGAGCAGTACTTC
TRBV6-1	15	once	TRBJ1-2	NA	CASRQTGTGNYGYTF	TGTGCCAGCCGGCAAACGGGGACGGGGAACTATGGCTACACCTTC
TRBV5-1	17	NA	TRBJ1-3	NA	CASSSLSPGTLGNTIYF	TGCGCCAGCAGCTCACTCAGCCCCGGGACGCTAGGAAACACCATATATTTT
TRBV30	16	NA	TRBJ2-2	NA	CAWSLIALADTGELFF	TGTGCCTGGAGCCTGATAGCTCTGGCCGACACCGGGGAGCTGTTTTTT
TRBV25-1	13	NA	TRBJ1-2	NA	CAKHRGLWDGYTF	TGTGCCAAACATCGGGGGCTATGGGATGGCTACACCTTC
TRBV5-5	14	NA	TRBJ1-1	NA	CASSPPGLNTEAFF	TGTGCCAGCAGCCCGCCGGGATTGAACACTGAAGCTTTCTTT
TRBV27	14	NA	TRBJ2-1	NA	CASSSRATYNEQFF	TGTGCCAGCTCCTCTCGGGCTACCTACAATGAGCAGTTCTTC
TRBV4-1	16	NA	TRBJ2-7	TRBD2	CASSQADRGGTYEQYF	TGCGCCAGCAGCCAAGCTGATCGGGGGGGAACCTACGAGCAGTACTTC
TRBV12-2	14	once	TRBJ2-1	NA	CASRLVTGNNEQFF	TGTGCAAGTCGCTTAGTTACAGGGAACAATGAGCAGTTCTTC
TRBV19	14	NA	TRBJ1-3	TRBD1	CASRQGPSGNTIYF	TGTGCCAGTAGACAGGGGCCCTCTGGAAACACCATATATTTT
TRBV11-3	13	NA	TRBJ2-1	NA	CASSSEIYNEQFF	TGTGCCAGCAGCTCGGAGATATACAATGAGCAGTTCTTC
TRBV11-2	14	NA	TRBJ1-2	TRBD1	CASSLGTANYGYTF	TGTGCCAGCAGCCTCGGGACAGCTAACTATGGCTACACCTTC
TRBV6-5	13	NA	TRBJ1-4	NA	CASRETDLWKLFF	TGTGCCAGCAGGGAGACGGACCTGTGGAAACTGTTTTTT
TRBV5-6	13	NA	TRBJ1-2	NA	CASSSPPLYGYTF	TGTGCCAGCAGCTCCCCACCACTCTATGGCTACACCTTC
TRBV29-1	14	NA	TRBJ2-2	NA	CSVVGLRNTGELFF	TGCAGCGTAGTGGGACTCCGGAACACCGGGGAGCTGTTTTTT
TRBV6-4	17	once	TRBJ1-2	NA	CASSDAPLGGKASGYTF	TGTGCCAGCAGTGACGCCCCCCTCGGAGGGAAGGCCTCTGGCTACACCTTC
TRBV5-1	12	once	TRBJ2-5	NA	CASSLTGETQYF	TGCGCCAGCAGCTTGACAGGGGAGACCCAGTACTTC
TRBV18	19	NA	TRBJ2-2	NA	CASSPRHSDRSSDTGELFF	TGTGCCAGCTCACCGCGCCATAGTGACAGGAGCTCTGACACCGGGGAGCTGTTTTTT
TRBV7-2	13	NA	TRBJ2-2	NA	CASSFYLTGELFF	TGTGCCAGCAGCTTTTACTTGACCGGGGAGCTGTTTTTT
TRBV7-2	19	once	TRBJ2-7	TRBD2	CASSLALGGLAGGFYEQYF	TGTGCCAGCAGCTTAGCCTTAGGGGGTTTAGCGGGGGGGTTTTACGAGCAGTACTTC
TRBV27	13	once	TRBJ1-5	TRBD1	CASGYGQGQPQHF	TGTGCCAGCGGGTATGGACAGGGTCAGCCCCAGCATTTT
TRBV28	15	NA	TRBJ1-5	TRBD1	CASKDRGFGNQPQHF	TGTGCCAGCAAGGACAGGGGGTTCGGCAATCAGCCCCAGCATTTT
TRBV7-2	14	NA	TRBJ1-2	NA	CASSFPGHRYGYTF	TGTGCCAGCAGCTTCCCGGGACACAGATATGGCTACACCTTC
TRBV9	15	NA	TRBJ2-5	NA	CASSPHGTGQETQYF	TGTGCCAGCAGCCCACACGGGACTGGCCAAGAGACCCAGTACTTC
TRBV2	12	once	TRBJ1-2	NA	CASSGQDYGYTF	TGTGCCAGCAGTGGACAGGACTATGGCTACACCTTC
TRBV5-1	14	medium-sized	TRBJ1-1	TRBD1	CASSVGQGNTEAFF	TGCGCCAGCAGCGTCGGACAGGGAAACACTGAAGCTTTCTTT
TRBV25-1	14	NA	TRBJ1-1	NA	CASSGLGELTEAFF	TGTGCCAGCAGTGGGTTGGGTGAGTTGACTGAAGCTTTCTTT
TRBV27	14	once	TRBJ1-5	NA	CASSLMGPNQPQHF	TGTGCCAGCAGTTTAATGGGGCCCAATCAGCCCCAGCATTTT
TRBV4-3	18	few	TRBJ2-1	TRBD2	CASSQESPHSGGGYEQFF	TGCGCCAGCAGCCAAGAATCCCCGCATAGCGGGGGGGGCTATGAGCAGTTCTTC
TRBV28	15	NA	TRBJ2-5	NA	CASSFETGDLETQYF	TGTGCCAGCAGTTTTGAAACGGGAGATCTAGAGACCCAGTACTTC
TRBV6-1	13	NA	TRBJ1-5	NA	CASRQDSNQPQHF	TGTGCCAGCCGACAGGATAGCAATCAGCCCCAGCATTTT
TRBV6-5	14	NA	TRBJ2-7	TRBD1	CASTGDRLSYEQYF	TGTGCCAGCACCGGGGACAGACTCTCCTACGAGCAGTACTTC
TRBV5-4	17	NA	TRBJ1-2	NA	CASSRKSGPGANYGYTF	TGTGCCAGCAGCCGCAAGAGTGGGCCGGGGGCTAACTATGGCTACACCTTC
TRBV11-2	13	NA	TRBJ1-1	TRBD1	CASSPNRDREAFF	TGTGCCAGCAGTCCTAACCGGGACAGGGAAGCTTTCTTT
TRBV19	17	NA	TRBJ1-2	NA	CASSIGNLNLAVDVYTF	TGTGCCAGTAGTATAGGGAATCTCAATTTAGCAGTGGATGTCTACACCTTC
TRBV29-1	15	NA	TRBJ1-1	NA	CSVEDGGLWKTEAFF	TGCAGCGTTGAAGACGGGGGTCTGTGGAAGACTGAAGCTTTCTTT
TRBV4-1	21	NA	TRBJ2-5	TRBD2	CASSQEVLAGVFGGSKETQYF	TGCGCCAGCAGCCAAGAGGTTCTAGCGGGAGTTTTTGGCGGGTCGAAAGAGACCCAGTACTTC
TRBV5-1	14	NA	TRBJ1-1	NA	CASSSRGPNTEAFF	TGCGCCAGCAGCTCCAGGGGACCGAACACTGAAGCTTTCTTT
TRBV13	13	NA	TRBJ1-1	NA	CASSLGGNTEAFF	TGTGCCAGCAGCTTAGGGGGGAACACTGAAGCTTTCTTT
TRBV9	15	NA	TRBJ2-3	NA	CASSPWGSAADTQYF	TGTGCCAGCAGCCCCTGGGGGTCAGCGGCAGATACGCAGTATTTT
TRBV5-4	15	NA	TRBJ2-7	NA	CASSLYSGTSYEQYF	TGTGCCAGCAGCTTGTACTCCGGGACGTCCTACGAGCAGTACTTC